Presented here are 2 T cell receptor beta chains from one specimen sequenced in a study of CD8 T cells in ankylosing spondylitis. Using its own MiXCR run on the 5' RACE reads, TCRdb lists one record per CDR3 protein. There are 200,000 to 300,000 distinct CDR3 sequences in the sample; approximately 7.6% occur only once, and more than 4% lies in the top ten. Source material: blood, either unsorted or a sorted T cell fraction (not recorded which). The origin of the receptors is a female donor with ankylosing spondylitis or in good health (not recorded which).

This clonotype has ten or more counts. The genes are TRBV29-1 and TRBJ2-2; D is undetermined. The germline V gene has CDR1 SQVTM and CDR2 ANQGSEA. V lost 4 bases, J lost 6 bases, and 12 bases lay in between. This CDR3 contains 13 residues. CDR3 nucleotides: TGCAGCGTTGCAACTACCATACCCGGGGAGCTGTTTTTT. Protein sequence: CSVATTIPGELFF.

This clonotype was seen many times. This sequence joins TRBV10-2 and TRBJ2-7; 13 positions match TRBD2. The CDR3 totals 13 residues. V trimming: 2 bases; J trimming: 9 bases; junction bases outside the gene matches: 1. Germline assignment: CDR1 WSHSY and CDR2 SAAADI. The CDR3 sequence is CASSEGLAGAQYF. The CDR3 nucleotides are TGCGCCAGCAGTGAGGGACTAGCGGGAGCGCAGTACTTC.